The sequence of this T cell receptor (delta chain) was determined in a study of Vδ1+ human thymocytes. Study-wide findings and caveats: Thymic TRG and TRD repertoires appeared highly polyclonal.

Extracted RNA was reverse transcribed into cDNA. CDR3 amplicons came from multiplex PCR with pooled V-gene forward and constant-region reverse primers. TCRdb made new clone calls on the multiplex PCR reads using CATT. The sample lists about 75,000 delta-chain clones, more than 30% occurring once. In this sample, this clone turned up a few times. The antigen is undetermined. Other DNA variants within this sample encode the same CDR3. V was pared by 4 bases and J by 0 bases, with 16 bases of the junction left unmatched. CDR1 is TSWWSYY, CDR2 QGS, per germline. The CDR3 spans 20 residues. The TCR originated in a boy younger than two who had congenital heart surgery. The sequencing sample was made of Vdelta1+ gamma-delta thymocytes from the thymus. Subset denoted: FACS-sorted CD3+ TCRalphabeta- TCRVdelta1+ TCRVdelta2- thymocytes. The V and J genes are TRDV1 and TRDJ1; 11 bases are a match to TRDD3. This chain's CDR3 is CALGALPTWGIRENTDKLIF. The DNA for the CDR3 is TGTGCTCTTGGGGCCCTTCCTACGTGGGGGATACGGGAGAACACCGATAAACTCATCTTT.